Listed here are 21 T cell receptor beta chains from one sample, sequenced in a study of shared clonotypes between healthy human individuals. The protocol was immunoSEQ multiplex PCR, while the TCRdb copy is restricted to in-frame clones and leaves out a portion. This table has 950,000 to 1,300,000 clones, approximately 70% appearing once. The source material was memory CD4+ T cells sorted from blood. Subset specified: CD45RA-negative fraction. Source of these receptors: a young man in good health.

This chain joins TRBV7-9 and TRBJ1-1; maybe TRBD1 (6 bases). The CDR3 loop spans 18 amino acids. Deletions cut 5 bases from V and 0 bases from J, with 22 bases between. The V gene's germline CDR1 is SEHNR and CDR2 FQNEAQ (reference sequence). Here the CDR3 DNA reads TGTGCCAGCAGCCCCAGGGGAGGGCTAGTGGCGATGAACACTGAAGCTTTCTTT. Encoded protein: CASSPRGGLVAMNTEAFF. The whole variable domain, remainder taken from reference TRBV7-9 and TRBJ1-1, is DTGVSQNPRHKITKRGQNVTFRCDPISEHNRLYWYRQTLGQGPEFLTYFQNEAQLEKSRLLSDRFSAERPKGSFSTLEIQRTEQGDSAMYLCASSPRGGLVAMNTEAFFGQGTRLTVV.

The sample holds one count of this clone. The J gene is TRBJ2-5, the V gene TRBV27; no reliable D call. V gave up 4 bases and J gave up 3 bases, with 9 bases separating them. The CDR3 has 13 residues. The germline V gene has CDR1 MNHEY and CDR2 SMNVEV (reference sequence). CDR3 nucleotides: TGTGCCAGCAGTTCAGTTAGAAAAGAGACCCAGTACTTC. The encoded protein is CASSSVRKETQYF.

The chain recombines TRBV28 with TRBJ2-5; D not resolved. V was clipped by 4 bases and J by 5 bases, with 8 bases between them. The CDR3 loop spans 12 amino acids. Germline CDR1 is MDHEN and CDR2 is SYDVKM. Written as DNA, the CDR3 is TGTGCCAGCAGTTGGGTGGACGAGACCCAGTACTTC. This sequence encodes CASSWVDETQYF.

The V call is TRBV5-4, the J call TRBJ2-1; TRBD1 aligns across 12 bases. Germline trimming cut 1 base from V and 9 bases from J; bases unmatched to any gene: 5. The germline V gene has CDR1 SGHNT and CDR2 YYREEE (reference sequence). The CDR3 runs to 15 residues. The CDR3 loop is CASSLWDRGLGEQFF. As DNA, the CDR3 is TGTGCCAGCAGCTTGTGGGACAGGGGGCTAGGTGAGCAGTTCTTC.

This clone was seen just once. The chain recombines TRBV5-1 with TRBJ2-3; 13 nucleotides line up with TRBD2. CDR1 and CDR2 (germline): SGHRS, YFSETQ. Trimming took 0 bases from V and 1 from J; bases not matched to a gene: 2. The CDR3 has 17 amino acids. CDR3 sequence (DNA): TGCGCCAGCAGCTTGGGAGGGACTAGCGGGGGCACAGATACGCAGTATTTT. Translating it yields CASSLGGTSGGTDTQYF.

The chain carries TRBV27 and TRBJ2-7; maybe TRBD1 (6 bases). V was clipped by 8 bases and J by 0 bases, with 14 bases between them. Per germline, CDR1 MNHEY and CDR2 SMNVEV (reference sequence). The CDR3 totals 14 residues. The DNA of the CDR3 is TGTGCCAGCGGGGGATTAGGGGGCTCCTACGAGCAGTACTTC. This sequence encodes CASGGLGGSYEQYF.

CDR3: CASRLGSNQPQHF. CDR3 bases: TGTGCCAGTAGGTTAGGGAGCAATCAGCCCCAGCATTTT. This chain links TRBV19 with TRBJ1-5; D unclear. Trimming shortened V by 6 bases and J by 1 base, and 7 bases separated the two germline ends. This CDR3 is built from 13 residues. Germline assignment: CDR1 LNHDA and CDR2 SQIVND (reference sequence).

The chain uses TRBV11-2 and TRBJ1-2; D unclear. This CDR3 contains 16 residues. Trimming shortened V by 1 base and J by 5 bases, and 17 bases separated the two germline ends. Germline CDR1 reads SGHAT; CDR2 reads FQNNGV. In DNA, the CDR3 is TGTGCCAGCAGCTTAGGCCTCGGGTCTCCGACTTATGGCTACACCTTC. Amino acids: CASSLGLGSPTYGYTF.

This clone appeared once. The chain recombines TRBV12-5 with TRBJ2-5; D is unclear. With 0 bases removed from V and 1 base from J, the gap between germline ends came to 15 bases. This CDR3 comprises 17 residues. CDR1 is LGHNT, CDR2 FRNRAP, per germline. CDR3 sequence reads: CASGLVLGPAAQETQYF. Written as DNA, the CDR3 is TGTGCTAGTGGTTTGGTACTCGGTCCGGCAGCCCAAGAGACCCAGTACTTC.

The rearrangement joins TRBV11-2 to TRBJ2-1; TRBD1 matches 8 bases. There are 17 residues in the CDR3. The trim removed 1 base at V and 2 bases at J, leaving 7 bases unmatched. In germline, CDR1 is SGHAT, CDR2 FQNNGV. CDR3 sequence (DNA): TGTGCCAGCAGCTTAGGGCTACAGGGGGGCGCCTACAATGAGCAGTTCTTC. It is translated as CASSLGLQGGAYNEQFF.

The chain is built from TRBV9 and TRBJ2-3; D gene ambiguous. CDR1 is SGDLS and CDR2 is YYNGEE in the germline V gene. Trimming cost V 3 bases and J 1 base, with 12 bases left between them. The CDR3 spans 15 residues. The CDR3 protein is CASSEDSPGTDTQYF. For the CDR3, the DNA is TGTGCCAGCAGCGAAGATTCTCCAGGCACAGATACGCAGTATTTT.

The J gene is TRBJ1-5, the V gene TRBV6-1; 7 bases map to TRBD1. V was clipped by 6 bases and J by 4 bases; unmatched bases: 9. The germline gives CDR1 MNHNS, CDR2 SASEGT. The CDR3 covers 15 residues. The CDR3 loop reads CASRQPGGENQPQHF. The DNA for the CDR3 is TGTGCCAGCAGGCAGCCAGGGGGTGAAAATCAGCCCCAGCATTTT.

The chain is built from TRBV5-1 and TRBJ1-3; 10 nucleotides match TRBD1. J was trimmed by 4 bases and V by 3 bases; bases with no gene match: 4. This CDR3 is 15 amino acids long. Germline V gene lookup returns CDR1 SGHRS and CDR2 YFSETQ. The CDR3 nucleotides read TGCGCCAGCAGCTCGACAGGGGGCGCGGGAAACACCATATATTTT. Translation gives CASSSTGGAGNTIYF.

This rearrangement joins TRBV10-3 to TRBJ1-1; no clear D. The V gene lost 4 bases and the J gene lost 6 bases, with 12 bases spanning the gap. The CDR3 has 13 residues. In germline, CDR1 is ENHRY, CDR2 SYGVKD. The CDR3 coding sequence is TGTGCCATCAGTGTGGCAGGATTATCTGAAGCTTTCTTT. It codes for CAISVAGLSEAFF.

The chain links TRBV2 to TRBJ2-2; TRBD2 matches at 8 bases. V gave up 2 bases and J gave up 4 bases; unmatched junction bases: 3. The CDR3 is made up of 15 amino acids. CDR1 is SNHLY and CDR2 is FYNNEI in the germline V gene. In DNA, the CDR3 is TGTGCCAGCAGTGAATTTAGCGGGATCACCGGGGAGCTGTTTTTT. Protein product: CASSEFSGITGELFF.

This chain uses TRBV7-9 with TRBJ2-7; no clear D. V shed 1 base and J shed 5 bases, with 6 bases lying between them. The CDR3 has 12 amino acids. Per the germline V gene, CDR1 is SEHNR and CDR2 is FQNEAQ (reference sequence). CDR3 bases: TGTGCCAGCAGCTTAGTTCTCCACGAGCAGTACTTC. Encoded protein: CASSLVLHEQYF.

This chain uses TRBV6-1 with TRBJ1-1; D ambiguous. Germline V gives CDR1 MNHNS, CDR2 SASEGT. CDR3 length: 14 residues. Between the trimmed V and J ends, which lost 7 bases and 2 bases, there was a span of 14 bases. The CDR3 loop reads CASTVGRGNTEAFF. The DNA of the CDR3 is TGTGCCAGCACCGTCGGACGGGGAAACACTGAAGCTTTCTTT.

The CDR3 region is CASSSSGTEGYTF. CDR3 in DNA: TGCGCCAGCAGCTCCTCCGGGACAGAAGGCTACACCTTC. The chain uses TRBV5-1 and TRBJ1-2; 7 bases fit TRBD1. V trimming: 3 bases; J trimming: 8 bases; junction bases outside the gene matches: 7. The CDR3 sequence is 13 residues long. Germline CDR1 and CDR2: SGHRS and YFSETQ. The entire variable domain, with the rest obtained from reference TRBV5-1 and TRBJ1-2, is as follows: KAGVTQTPRYLIKTRGQQVTLSCSPISGHRSVSWYQQTPGQGLQFLFEYFSETQRNKGNFPGRFSGRQFSNSRSEMNVSTLELGDSALYLCASSSSGTEGYTFGSGTRLTVV.

This clone was picked up one time. This chain uses TRBV7-9 with TRBJ2-2, with 7 bases that match TRBD2. Germline-derived CDR1 and CDR2 are SEHNR and FQNEAQ (reference sequence). The length of the CDR3 is 13 residues. After removal of 5 bases from V and 7 bases from J, the junction contained 4 bases not matched to a gene. CDR3 sequence (DNA): TGTGCCAGCAGCCATAGCGGGCTCGGGGAGCTGTTTTTT. Translating it yields CASSHSGLGELFF.

The V gene is TRBV5-4, the J gene TRBJ1-1; 8 bases are shared with TRBD1. This CDR3 is built from 12 residues. V shed 5 bases and J 11 bases; nucleotides not matched to a gene: 8. Germline CDR1 reads SGHNT; CDR2 reads YYREEE (reference sequence). Here the CDR3 reads CASRGTGPQAFF. CDR3 bases: TGTGCCAGCAGAGGGACAGGTCCCCAGGCTTTCTTT.

A note on this clone: The same CDR3 arises from other DNA sequences in this sample as well. The chain recombines TRBV7-3 with TRBJ1-1; possibly TRBD1 for D (5 bases). CDR3 length: 13 amino acids. Germline-derived CDR1 and CDR2 are SGHTA and FQGTGA. V lost 4 bases, J lost 4 bases, and 10 bases lay in between. Here the CDR3 reads CASSSRGGTEAFF. The DNA of the CDR3 is TGTGCCAGCAGCTCCCGGGGGGGCACTGAAGCTTTCTTT.